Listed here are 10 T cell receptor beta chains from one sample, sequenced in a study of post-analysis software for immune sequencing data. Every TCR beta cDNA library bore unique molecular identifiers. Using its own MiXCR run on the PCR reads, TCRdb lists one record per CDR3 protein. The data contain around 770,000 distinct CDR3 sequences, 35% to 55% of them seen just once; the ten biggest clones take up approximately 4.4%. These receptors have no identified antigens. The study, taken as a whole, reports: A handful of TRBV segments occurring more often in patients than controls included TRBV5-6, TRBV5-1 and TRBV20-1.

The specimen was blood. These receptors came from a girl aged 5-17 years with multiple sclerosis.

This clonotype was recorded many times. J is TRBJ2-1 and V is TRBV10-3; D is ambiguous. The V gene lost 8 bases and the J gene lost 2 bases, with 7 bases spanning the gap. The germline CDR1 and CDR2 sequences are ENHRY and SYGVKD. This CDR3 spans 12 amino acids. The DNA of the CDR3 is TGTGCCATCTCAAGAGCCTACAATGAGCAGTTCTTC. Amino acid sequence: CAISRAYNEQFF.

The CDR3 sequence is CSASSMGGEKLFF. The CDR3 DNA sequence: TGCAGTGCTAGTTCTATGGGAGGGGAAAAACTGTTTTTT. The genes are TRBV20-1 and TRBJ1-4, with D unresolved. The CDR3 is 13 residues long. V was clipped by 3 bases and J by 8 bases, with 13 bases between them. Germline-derived CDR1 and CDR2 are DFQATT and SNEGSKA (reference sequence).

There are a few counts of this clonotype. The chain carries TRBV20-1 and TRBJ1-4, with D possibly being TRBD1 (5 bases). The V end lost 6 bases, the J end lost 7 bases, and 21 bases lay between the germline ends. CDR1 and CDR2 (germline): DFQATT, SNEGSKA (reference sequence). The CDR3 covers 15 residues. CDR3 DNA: TGCAGTGCCTCCCGGGCCCAGGCGGGGGGTGAAAAACTGTTTTTT. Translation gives CSASRAQAGGEKLFF.

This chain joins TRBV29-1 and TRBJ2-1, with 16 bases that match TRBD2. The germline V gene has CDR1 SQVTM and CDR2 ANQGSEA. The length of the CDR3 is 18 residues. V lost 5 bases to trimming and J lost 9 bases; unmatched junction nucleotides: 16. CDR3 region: CSVSGTSGRAGDGTEQFF. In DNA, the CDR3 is TGCAGCGTTTCCGGGACTAGCGGGAGGGCCGGTGACGGTACTGAGCAGTTCTTC.

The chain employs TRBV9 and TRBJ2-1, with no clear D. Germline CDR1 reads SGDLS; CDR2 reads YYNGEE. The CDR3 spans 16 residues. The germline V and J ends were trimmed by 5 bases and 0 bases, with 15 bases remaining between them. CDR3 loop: CASSDLRRPSYNEQFF. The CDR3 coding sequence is TGTGCCAGCAGTGACCTTAGACGGCCCTCCTACAATGAGCAGTTCTTC.

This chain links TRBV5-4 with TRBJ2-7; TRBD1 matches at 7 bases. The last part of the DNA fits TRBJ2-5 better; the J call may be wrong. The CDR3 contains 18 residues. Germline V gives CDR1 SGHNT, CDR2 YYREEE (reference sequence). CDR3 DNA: TGTGCCAGCAGCTTGGAGTTAAGATCCTGGGACAGCAAAGAGACCCAGTACTTC. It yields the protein CASSLELRSWDSKETQYF.

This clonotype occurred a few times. As DNA, the CDR3 is TGTGCCATCTGGGGCGGGGGGGTTGAGACCCAGTACTTC. Translation gives CAIWGGGVETQYF. The V and J genes are TRBV10-3 and TRBJ2-5; 9 bases line up with TRBD2. There are 13 residues in the CDR3. V dropped 8 bases and J dropped 5; count of bases not matched to a gene: 6. CDR1 and CDR2 from the germline V gene are ENHRY and SYGVKD.

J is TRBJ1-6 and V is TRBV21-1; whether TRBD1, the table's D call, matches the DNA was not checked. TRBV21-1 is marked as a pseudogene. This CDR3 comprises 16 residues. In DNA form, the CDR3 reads TGTGCCAGCAGCACACGAGGGACGGAGTTTAATTCACCCCTCCACTTT. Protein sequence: CASSTRGTEFNSPLHF.

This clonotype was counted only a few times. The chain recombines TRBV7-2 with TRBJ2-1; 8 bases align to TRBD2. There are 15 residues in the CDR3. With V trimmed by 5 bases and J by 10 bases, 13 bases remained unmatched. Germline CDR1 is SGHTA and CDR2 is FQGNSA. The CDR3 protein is CASSPLSGSVDEQFF. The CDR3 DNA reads TGTGCCAGCAGCCCACTAAGCGGGAGCGTCGACGAGCAGTTCTTC.

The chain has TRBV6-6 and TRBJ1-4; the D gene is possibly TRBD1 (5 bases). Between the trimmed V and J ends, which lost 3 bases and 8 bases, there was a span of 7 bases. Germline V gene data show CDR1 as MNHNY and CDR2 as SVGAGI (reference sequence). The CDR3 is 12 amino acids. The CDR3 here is CASSYGGEKLFF. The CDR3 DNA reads TGTGCCAGCAGTTATGGGGGGGAAAAACTGTTTTTT.